The entry that follows covers one T cell receptor beta chain sequence. Antigen specificity is unknown. The data stem from a study of blood T cells in healthy people across ages. Study results and caveats: Higher diversity and more naive CD4+ cells were features of long-lived donors, compared to aged donors. Diversity was estimated from one million T cells, and these estimates were considered underestimates. Diversity of TCR beta per million T cells declined in a roughly linear way with age.

Total RNA was isolated from each sample in quantities of at least 5 micrograms. It was with a sample-barcoded 5' primer and a J-beta primer mix that a second PCR of about 6 to 12 cycles was run. TCRdb recomputed calls from the 5' RACE reads with MiXCR, one row per CDR3 protein. Here the sample spans around 900,000 distinct CDR3 sequences, roughly 50% being singletons. The TCR sequence derives from an older woman in good health. The sequencing input was blood.

CDR3 loop: CASSLAATGRNTDTQYF. CDR3 DNA sequence: TGCGCCAGCAGCTTGGCGGCCACGGGGAGGAACACAGATACGCAGTATTTT. The genes are TRBV5-1 and TRBJ2-3; a possible D gene is TRBD2 (6 bases). This CDR3 is built from 17 residues. V lost 0 bases, J lost 2 bases, and 16 bases lay in between. The germline gives CDR1 SGHRS, CDR2 YFSETQ.